This T cell receptor beta chain appears in the sequencing data of a study of T cells after yellow fever vaccination. It was through 5'RACE template switching that TCR cDNA was made, with a universal primer site and UMIs added. MiXCR was run by TCRdb on the 5' RACE reads, yielding one entry per CDR3 protein. The data show some 220,000 distinct CDR3 sequences, roughly 3.3% seen once. Trimming took 1 base from V and 1 from J, leaving 10 bases between them. Germline values: CDR1 SGHTA, CDR2 FQGNSA. This CDR3 is 15 amino acids long. The chain uses TRBV7-2 and TRBJ1-2; perhaps TRBD1 as D (6 bases). The clonotype originates from a man between 18 and 29 years old who received the YFV17D yellow fever vaccine. The sample here was CD4+ T cells sorted from PBMCs, taken 10 days after the yellow fever booster vaccination. CDR3 nucleotides: TGTGCCAGCAGCTTAGGGTACAGGGATAACTATGGCTACACCTTC. Translated: CASSLGYRDNYGYTF.